The clone carrying this T cell receptor beta chain was seen once. This entry comes from a study of long-term antiretroviral therapy in people with HIV. This CDR3 contains 11 residues. The V end was cut by 3 bases, the J end by 9 bases, with 9 bases between. Germline lookup yields CDR1 SGHDT and CDR2 YYEEEE. Runs used v3.0 of the immunoSEQ assay and were done at survey level. The method was immunoSEQ multiplex PCR; TCRdb's version includes in-frame clones alone and lacks a portion of them. The profile covers roughly 18,000 clones, with around three quarters appearing a single time and approximately 15% taken by the ten largest.

The TCR was taken from a young woman with HIV. The sample consisted of unsorted PBMCs, taken 2.9 years after starting antiretroviral therapy. The chain couples TRBV5-6 to TRBJ1-1, with a possible D match to TRBD1 (5 bases). In nucleotides, the CDR3 is TGTGCCAGCAGCTGGGGGGATCAAGCTTTCTTT. The encoded protein is CASSWGDQAFF.